Shown below are 26 T cell receptor beta chains from a single sample sequenced in a study of T-cell memory formation after mild COVID-19. TCRdb re-analysed the 5' RACE reads in MiXCR, keeping a single row per CDR3 protein. Of roughly 450,000 distinct CDR3 sequences listed, about 20% were seen once; the top ten hold roughly an eighth. Input material: PBMCs or a T cell subset sorted from them (not recorded which). These receptors were collected from an adult woman who had mild COVID-19 (a few samples of this study predate the infection). Cell type and time point are not known.

In this sample, this clonotype turned up a few times. CDR3 amino acids: CASQDSTNTDTQYF. CDR3 nucleotides: TGTGCCAGTCAGGACTCGACGAACACAGATACGCAGTATTTT. The rearrangement uses TRBV7-2 and TRBJ2-3; weak D call: TRBD2 (5 bases). The CDR3 length is 14 residues. Germline loops: CDR1 SGHTA, CDR2 FQGNSA. V dropped 9 bases and J dropped 2 bases, with 15 bases sitting between them.

CDR3 region: CASRADRGHAEAFF. Here the CDR3 DNA reads TGTGCCAGCAGAGCTGACAGGGGTCACGCTGAAGCTTTCTTT. The gene calls are TRBV6-1 and TRBJ1-1, with 8 nucleotides matching TRBD1. CDR1 MNHNS and CDR2 SASEGT come from the germline V gene. Trimming at V came to 6 bases and at J to 6 bases, leaving 9 bases not matched to a gene. The CDR3 totals 14 residues.

This clonotype was recorded many times. The chain links TRBV3-1 to TRBJ2-7; 7 bases are shared with TRBD1. The CDR3 spans 14 residues. The J segment lost 1 base and the V segment lost 5 bases, leaving 5 bases of the junction unmatched. Germline loops: CDR1 LGHDT, CDR2 YNNKEL (reference sequence). The CDR3 loop reads CASSAGTASYEQYF. The CDR3 region has the DNA TGTGCCAGCAGCGCCGGGACAGCATCCTACGAGCAGTACTTC.

This clonotype was seen more than once but under ten times. The chain links TRBV12-3 or TRBV12-4 to TRBJ1-5, with 7 bases lining up with TRBD1. The V segment lost 4 bases and the J segment 3 bases; nucleotides outside the gene matches: 6. The CDR3 length is 15 residues. The CDR3 sequence is CASSSGDSLNQPQHF. The CDR3 DNA sequence: TGTGCCAGCAGTTCGGGGGACAGTCTCAATCAGCCCCAGCATTTT.

This clonotype was observed a few times. The chain uses TRBV29-1 and TRBJ1-1; no firm D call. Germline values: CDR1 SQVTM, CDR2 ANQGSEA. Trimming stripped 3 bases from V and 3 bases from J, with 23 bases between. CDR3 size: 17 residues. CDR3 sequence: CSVDWVVGKLRDTEAFF. CDR3 bases: TGCAGCGTTGACTGGGTTGTAGGCAAGTTAAGGGACACTGAAGCTTTCTTT.

The rearrangement links TRBV29-1 to TRBJ2-2; no definite D call. V was shortened by 4 bases and J by 6 bases, with 3 bases between the two germline ends. This CDR3 has 10 amino acids. The germline CDR1 and CDR2 sequences are SQVTM and ANQGSEA. CDR3 bases: TGCAGCGTTGGCGCCGGGGAGCTGTTTTTT. Protein: CSVGAGELFF.

The table lists this clonotype with a few counts. This chain uses TRBV24-1 with TRBJ2-1; the match to TRBD2 covers 14 bases. The germline V gene encodes CDR1 KGHDR and CDR2 SFDVKD. The junction had 12 bases not matched to a gene; V was cut back by 2 bases and J by 7 bases. This CDR3 spans 19 amino acids. The DNA for the CDR3 is TGTGCCACCAGTGATTCCGGGACTAGCGGGAGAGTGAGTTGGAATGAGCAGTTCTTC. Its protein product is CATSDSGTSGRVSWNEQFF.

This clonotype appeared a few times. The rearrangement links TRBV6-5 to TRBJ1-1; tentative D call: TRBD1 (6 bases). CDR3 length: 13 residues. Trimming stripped 5 bases from V and 5 bases from J, with 12 bases between. Looked up from germline, CDR1 is MNHEY and CDR2 is SVGAGI. CDR3 coding DNA: TGTGCCAGCAGTGGCGGGGGGCAAACTGAAGCTTTCTTT. It translates to CASSGGGQTEAFF.

Only a few counts were recorded for this clonotype. As DNA, the CDR3 is TGTGCCAGCAGTTTCCGGGACAGGGGTACAGATACGCAGTATTTT. This sequence encodes CASSFRDRGTDTQYF. The chain combines TRBV12-3 or TRBV12-4 with TRBJ2-3; 10 bases agree with TRBD1. The CDR3 contains 15 residues. Unmatched junction bases numbered 3, after V lost 3 bases and J lost 3 bases.

CDR3 bases: TGTGCCAGCAGCCCGCCGGTGAGCTTCTTTAAGCAGTTCTTC. Protein: CASSPPVSFFKQFF. The chain recombines TRBV7-2 with TRBJ2-1; no reliable D call. Trimming took off 5 bases at V and 11 bases at J, with 19 bases between the two ends. The CDR3 consists of 14 residues. Per germline, CDR1 SGHTA and CDR2 FQGNSA.

The chain carries TRBV12-3 or TRBV12-4 and TRBJ2-5, with 7 bases that match TRBD1. The CDR3 is made up of 15 amino acids. Trimming took 6 bases from V and 2 from J; bases not matched to a gene: 9. The CDR3 loop reads CASSQGGTAQETQYF. The DNA of the CDR3 is TGTGCCAGCAGCCAGGGTGGGACAGCTCAAGAGACCCAGTACTTC.

This clonotype was observed a handful of times. This chain connects TRBV18 to TRBJ2-7, with a tentative D call TRBD1 (5 bases). V lost 6 bases and J 3 bases, leaving 12 bases between the germline ends. The CDR3 sequence is 13 residues long. Germline V gene data show CDR1 as KGHSH and CDR2 as LQKENI. The CDR3 reads CASSQGFGYEQYF. For the CDR3, the DNA is TGTGCCAGCTCTCAGGGTTTTGGCTACGAGCAGTACTTC.

J is TRBJ2-7 and V is TRBV29-1, with D perhaps matching TRBD1 or TRBD2 (5 bases each). In germline, CDR1 is SQVTM, CDR2 ANQGSEA. Trimming shortened V by 6 bases and J by 2 bases, and 11 bases separated the two germline ends. This CDR3 is 12 amino acids long. The CDR3 DNA reads TGCAGCGTCCACGGGGCTACCTACGAGCAGTACTTC. This translates into CSVHGATYEQYF.

The rearrangement uses TRBV18 and TRBJ2-1; 9 bases are shared with TRBD2. The CDR3 length is 16 residues. Germline V CDR1 and CDR2: KGHSH, LQKENI. J lost 5 bases, V lost 1 base, and 6 bases had no gene match. The CDR3 sequence is CASSPRAGGLNNEQFF. CDR3 nucleotides: TGTGCCAGCTCACCACGGGCGGGAGGGCTCAACAATGAGCAGTTCTTC.

In this sample, this clonotype turned up a few times. This rearrangement joins TRBV5-1 to TRBJ2-5; no firm D call. Germline V gene sequence: CDR1 SGHRS, CDR2 YFSETQ. CDR3 size: 15 residues. Trimming took 3 bases from V and 3 from J, leaving 15 bases between them. The CDR3 region has the DNA TGCGCCAGCAGCTCCCCCCCCGGTGCGGAAGAGACCCAGTACTTC. Translation gives CASSSPPGAEETQYF.

This clonotype was seen a few times. This chain links TRBV4-2 with TRBJ2-3; a weak D match, TRBD2 (6 bases). The CDR3 sequence is 15 residues long. V was shortened by 6 bases and J by 4 bases, with 17 bases between the two germline ends. Per germline, CDR1 LGHNA and CDR2 YNFKEQ. The CDR3: CASRFAGSRADTQYF. CDR3 nucleotides: TGTGCCAGCAGATTCGCGGGAAGTAGGGCAGATACGCAGTATTTT.

The chain combines TRBV6-1 with TRBJ1-6; D is uncertain. Germline V lookup: CDR1 MNHNS, CDR2 SASEGT. CDR3 length: 13 residues. The V end lost 2 bases, the J end lost 11 bases, and 10 bases lay between the germline ends. CDR3 coding DNA: TGTGCCAGCAGTGAATCTGCTCTCGCACCCCTCCACTTT. It encodes CASSESALAPLHF.

The chain joins TRBV20-1 to TRBJ1-6; 7 bases match TRBD1. Trimming at V came to 4 bases and at J to 6 bases, leaving 12 bases not matched to a gene. This CDR3 comprises 16 residues. CDR1 DFQATT and CDR2 SNEGSKA come from the germline V gene (reference sequence). In DNA form, the CDR3 reads TGCAGTGCTATACCTCAGGGGGTAGGAGCTAATTCACCCCTCCACTTT. Amino acids: CSAIPQGVGANSPLHF.

This clonotype was counted only a few times. This chain uses TRBV3-1 with TRBJ2-2; 11 bases match TRBD1. The V and J ends lost 4 bases and 7 bases, in that order; junction bases with no gene match: 8. The length of the CDR3 is 16 residues. Per germline, CDR1 LGHDT and CDR2 YNNKEL (reference sequence). DNA of the CDR3: TGTGCCAGCAGCCGATGGACAGGGGGCAATGACGGGGAGCTGTTTTTT. Its translation: CASSRWTGGNDGELFF.

This clonotype was seen a handful of times. The V call is TRBV12-3 or TRBV12-4, the J call TRBJ2-7; D possibly corresponds to TRBD1 (5 bases). V lost 8 bases and J 4 bases, leaving 24 bases between the germline ends. The CDR3 covers 16 residues. CDR3 in amino acids: CASAEPTALLLYEQYF. For the CDR3, the DNA is TGTGCCAGCGCCGAACCGACAGCTCTTCTCCTTTACGAGCAGTACTTC.

This clonotype was detected a few times. V and J are TRBV20-1 and TRBJ1-2; D is possibly TRBD1 (5 bases). With 6 bases removed from V and 5 bases from J, the gap between germline ends came to 13 bases. The CDR3 is made up of 12 amino acids. Germline CDR1 is DFQATT and CDR2 is SNEGSKA (reference sequence). The CDR3 sequence is CSATGTAYGYTF. The CDR3 DNA follows: TGCAGTGCAACTGGGACGGCGTATGGCTACACCTTC.

This clonotype was seen only a few times. The V and J genes are TRBV28 and TRBJ2-5; 15 nucleotides agree with TRBD2. Germline V CDR1 and CDR2: MDHEN, SYDVKM. The CDR3 is 16 amino acids. Trimming at V came to 4 bases and at J to 4 bases, leaving 4 bases not matched to a gene. The CDR3 DNA is TGTGCCAGCAGTTCCGGACTAGCGGGGGGGGCAGAGACCCAGTACTTC. This translates into CASSSGLAGGAETQYF.

The chain links TRBV4-1 to TRBJ1-2, with TRBD1 as a possible D gene (5 bases). This CDR3 comprises 16 residues. Trimming pared 0 bases from V and 3 bases from J, leaving 14 bases between. Germline assignment: CDR1 MGHRA and CDR2 YSYEKL. CDR3 loop: CASSQDHPGRDYGYTF. The CDR3 DNA reads as TGCGCCAGCAGCCAAGATCACCCGGGGCGAGACTATGGCTACACCTTC.

The chain carries TRBV7-6 and TRBJ2-7; perhaps D is TRBD1 or TRBD2 (5 bases each). The CDR3 loop spans 16 amino acids. V lost 2 bases and J 2 bases, leaving 16 bases between the germline ends. CDR1 and CDR2 from the germline V gene are SGHVS and FNYEAQ. CDR3 coding DNA: TGTGCCAGCAGCTTACACCCCTCGGGGCCCACCTACGAGCAGTACTTC. It encodes CASSLHPSGPTYEQYF.

This clonotype was counted between two and nine times. The gene calls are TRBV5-8 and TRBJ2-2; 9 nucleotides agree with TRBD1. CDR1 is SGHTS, CDR2 YDEGEE, per germline. The CDR3 runs 16 residues. With V trimmed by 4 bases and J by 2 bases, 6 bases remained unmatched. The CDR3 coding sequence is TGTGCCAGCAGCCACTGGACAGGGGCTAACACCGGGGAGCTGTTTTTT. This translates into CASSHWTGANTGELFF. The full variable domain, with the rest looked up from reference TRBV5-8 and TRBJ2-2, is EAGVTQSPTHLIKTRGQQATLRCSPISGHTSVYWYQQALGLGLQFLLWYDEGEERNRGNFPPRFSGRQFPNYSSELNVNALELEDSALYLCASSHWTGANTGELFFGEGSRLTVL.

The V call is TRBV6-6, the J call TRBJ1-6; D gene uncertain. In germline, CDR1 is MNHNY, CDR2 SVGAGI (reference sequence). V dropped 6 bases and J dropped 5 bases, with 11 bases sitting between them. The length of the CDR3 is 14 residues. For the CDR3, the DNA is TGTGCCAGCAGCGACCGACGGGATAATTCACCCCTCCACTTT. Translated, it gives CASSDRRDNSPLHF.